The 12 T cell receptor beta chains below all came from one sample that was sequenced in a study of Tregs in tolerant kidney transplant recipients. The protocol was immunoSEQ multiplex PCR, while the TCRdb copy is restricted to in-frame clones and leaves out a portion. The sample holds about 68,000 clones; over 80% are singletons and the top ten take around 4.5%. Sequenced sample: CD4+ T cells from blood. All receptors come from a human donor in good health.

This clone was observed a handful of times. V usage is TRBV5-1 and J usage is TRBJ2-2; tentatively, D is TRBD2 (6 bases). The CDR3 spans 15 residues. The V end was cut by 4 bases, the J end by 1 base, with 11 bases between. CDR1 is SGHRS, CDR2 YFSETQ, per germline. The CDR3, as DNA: TGCGCCAGCAGCACCCGGAGGGGGAACACCGGGGAGCTGTTTTTT. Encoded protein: CASSTRRGNTGELFF.

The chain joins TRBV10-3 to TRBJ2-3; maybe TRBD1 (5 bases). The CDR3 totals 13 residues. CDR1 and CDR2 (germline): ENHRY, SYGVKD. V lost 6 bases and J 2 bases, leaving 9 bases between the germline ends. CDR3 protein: CAIRDTHTDTQYF. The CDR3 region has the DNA TGTGCCATCAGGGACACTCACACAGATACGCAGTATTTT.

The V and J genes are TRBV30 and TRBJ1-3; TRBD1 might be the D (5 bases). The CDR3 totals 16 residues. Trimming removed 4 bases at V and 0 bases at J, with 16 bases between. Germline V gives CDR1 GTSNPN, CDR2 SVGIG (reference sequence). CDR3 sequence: CAWTAQVFASGNTIYF. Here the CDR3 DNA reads TGTGCCTGGACCGCACAGGTTTTCGCCTCTGGAAACACCATATATTTT.

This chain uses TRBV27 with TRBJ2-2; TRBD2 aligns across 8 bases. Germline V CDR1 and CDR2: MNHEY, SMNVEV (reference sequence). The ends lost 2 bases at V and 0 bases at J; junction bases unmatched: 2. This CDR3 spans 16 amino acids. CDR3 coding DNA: TGTGCCAGCAGTTTACATAGCGGGGCGAACACCGGGGAGCTGTTTTTT. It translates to CASSLHSGANTGELFF.

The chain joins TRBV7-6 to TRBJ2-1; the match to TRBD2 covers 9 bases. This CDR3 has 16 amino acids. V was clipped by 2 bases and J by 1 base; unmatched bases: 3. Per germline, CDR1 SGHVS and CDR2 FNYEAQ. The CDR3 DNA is TGTGCCAGCAGCTTAAATGCGGGAGGGTCCTACAATGAGCAGTTCTTC. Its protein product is CASSLNAGGSYNEQFF.

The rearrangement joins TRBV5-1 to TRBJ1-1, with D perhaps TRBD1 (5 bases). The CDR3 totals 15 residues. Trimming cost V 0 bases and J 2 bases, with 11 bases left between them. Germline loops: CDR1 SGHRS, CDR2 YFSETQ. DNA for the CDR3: TGCGCCAGCAGCTTGGCCTGGGGGGGTAACACTGAAGCTTTCTTT. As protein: CASSLAWGGNTEAFF.

For the CDR3, the DNA is TGTGCCAGCCGGGACGAGACTGAAGCTTTCTTT. This sequence encodes CASRDETEAFF. The chain is built from TRBV6-5 and TRBJ1-1; tentative D call: TRBD1 (5 bases). Germline loops: CDR1 MNHEY, CDR2 SVGAGI. V lost 8 bases and J lost 5, with 9 bases in between. The CDR3 length is 11 residues.

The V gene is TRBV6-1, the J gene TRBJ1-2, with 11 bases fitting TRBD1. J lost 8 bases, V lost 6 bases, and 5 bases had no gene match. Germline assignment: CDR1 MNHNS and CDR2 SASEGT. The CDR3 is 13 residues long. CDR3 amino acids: CASSAGQGGGYTF. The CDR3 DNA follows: TGTGCCAGCAGCGCGGGACAGGGGGGAGGCTACACCTTC.

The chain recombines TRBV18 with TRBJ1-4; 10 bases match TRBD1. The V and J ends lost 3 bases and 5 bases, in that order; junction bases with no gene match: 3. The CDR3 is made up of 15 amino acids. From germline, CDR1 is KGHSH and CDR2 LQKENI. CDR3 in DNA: TGTGCCAGCTCACCTGACAGGGGGCAGAATGAAAAACTGTTTTTT. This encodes CASSPDRGQNEKLFF.

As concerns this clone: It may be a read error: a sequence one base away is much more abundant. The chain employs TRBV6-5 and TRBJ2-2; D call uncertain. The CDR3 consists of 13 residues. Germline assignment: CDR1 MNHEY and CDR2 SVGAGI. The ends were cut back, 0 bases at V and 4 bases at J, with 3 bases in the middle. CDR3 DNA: TGTGCCAGCAGTTACTCAGGCACCGGGGAGCTGTTTTTT. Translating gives CASSYSGTGELFF.

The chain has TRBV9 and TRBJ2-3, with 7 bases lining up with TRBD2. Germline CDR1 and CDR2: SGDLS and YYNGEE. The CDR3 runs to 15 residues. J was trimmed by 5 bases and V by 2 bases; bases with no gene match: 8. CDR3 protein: CASSVFPGGRDTQYF. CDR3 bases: TGTGCCAGCAGCGTCTTCCCGGGAGGTCGAGATACGCAGTATTTT.

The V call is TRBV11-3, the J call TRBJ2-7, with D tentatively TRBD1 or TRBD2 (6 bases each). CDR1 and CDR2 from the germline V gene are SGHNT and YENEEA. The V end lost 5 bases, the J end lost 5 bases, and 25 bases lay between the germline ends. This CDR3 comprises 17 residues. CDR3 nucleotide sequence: TGTGCCAGCAGCCTCGGAGGGGGGCGCAAGAGACCCCACGAGCAGTACTTC. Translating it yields CASSLGGGRKRPHEQYF.